This is a list of T cell receptor beta chains from one sample in a study of cytomegalovirus exposure and HLA in healthy donors. The data were produced by immunoSEQ multiplex PCR, yet TCRdb's version contains in-frame clones alone and is incomplete. The repertoire consists of over 150,000 clones, with under 70% occurring once and the leading ten covering 2.8%. Source material: PBMCs. The receptors originated from a woman aged 40 to 50 in good health and CMV-seropositive. Both conserved end residues are trimmed from each CDR3. Size is omitted from some rows. Given values are once, few, many or a class for expanded clones.

size: -
J: TRBJ2-1
V: TRBV5-1
CDR3: ASSLGAGGNYNEQF

size: -
J: TRBJ2-7
V: TRBV29-1
CDR3: SVEATRGTYEQY

size: -
J: TRBJ1-2
V: TRBV5-1
CDR3: ASSLGQPYGYT

size: -
J: TRBJ2-5
V: TRBV5-4
CDR3: ASSLYLGQLQETQY

size: once
J: TRBJ2-3
V: TRBV28
CDR3: ASSLRGGTDTQY

size: -
J: TRBJ2-7
V: TRBV11-1
CDR3: ASSLLASGGYYEQY

size: once
J: TRBJ2-1
V: TRBV10-3
CDR3: ASAWGGLNNEQF

size: few
J: TRBJ2-7
V: TRBV7-6
CDR3: ASSLHFSGGALYEQY

size: -
J: TRBJ2-1
V: TRBV29-1
CDR3: SVELVFRGGQYNEQF

size: -
J: TRBJ2-1
V: TRBV7-6
CDR3: ASSFRGYEQF

size: -
J: TRBJ2-3
V: TRBV29-1
CDR3: SVTGATTDTQY

size: -
J: TRBJ1-4
V: TRBV28
CDR3: ASSTVEYTSNEKLF

size: -
J: TRBJ2-7
V: TRBV5-6
CDR3: ASSLGSGNEQY

size: -
J: TRBJ1-1
V: TRBV7-8
CDR3: ASSFLGPLRGEAF

size: once
J: TRBJ2-7
V: TRBV7-2
CDR3: ASSLKAGYEQY

size: -
J: TRBJ1-2
V: TRBV6-5
CDR3: ASRDQGLVGYGYT

size: few
J: TRBJ2-1
V: TRBV4-3
CDR3: ASSQGLAGVNEQF

size: -
J: TRBJ2-7
V: TRBV10-3
CDR3: AISEGLAGQHEQY

size: once
J: TRBJ2-1
V: TRBV10-3
CDR3: AIAGTSERLGNEQF

size: -
J: TRBJ1-5
V: TRBV19
CDR3: ASSGTGAQPQH

size: -
J: TRBJ1-1
V: TRBV13
CDR3: ASSPIQTEAF

size: -
J: TRBJ2-2
V: TRBV6-6
CDR3: ASSPTDRTSGELF

size: -
J: TRBJ1-3
V: TRBV7-3
CDR3: ASSAGTEGNTIY

size: few
J: TRBJ1-1
V: TRBV7-2
CDR3: ASSYVGTEAF

size: -
J: TRBJ1-5
V: TRBV12-5
CDR3: ASGLVLTGGTRPLSNQPQH

size: -
J: TRBJ2-5
V: TRBV28
CDR3: ASSLLEGEGAWQETQY

size: -
J: TRBJ2-7
V: TRBV6-5
CDR3: ASSPGTGFEQY

size: once
J: TRBJ2-5
V: TRBV6-6
CDR3: ASRGEGSLGETQY

size: -
J: TRBJ2-2
V: TRBV7-3
CDR3: ASSLTSRGGTGELF

size: -
J: TRBJ2-7
V: TRBV28
CDR3: ASRSLAAAYEQY

size: -
J: -
V: TRBV7-9
CDR3: ASSFQGGTYEQY

size: -
J: TRBJ1-3
V: TRBV6-5
CDR3: ASSYDGASGNTIY

size: -
J: TRBJ1-6
V: TRBV4-3
CDR3: ASSPGQDSSPLH

size: -
J: TRBJ2-3
V: TRBV2
CDR3: ATSVRGGRGGGTDTQY

size: -
J: TRBJ2-7
V: TRBV4-2
CDR3: ASSRTGTRVAYEQY

size: -
J: TRBJ1-5
V: TRBV6-1
CDR3: ASSEGQGVGQPQH

size: -
J: TRBJ2-1
V: TRBV4-1
CDR3: ASSQVLLAGYRNGQF

size: once
J: TRBJ2-3
V: TRBV15
CDR3: ATSRAFTGAGTGGLADTQY

size: few
J: TRBJ1-1
V: TRBV6-6
CDR3: ASRGRGNTEAF

size: -
J: TRBJ2-5
V: TRBV29-1
CDR3: SVGVGAKETQY

size: once
J: TRBJ2-1
V: TRBV7-8
CDR3: ASSPGTSGRPQGF

size: -
J: TRBJ1-1
V: TRBV5-1
CDR3: ASSLGEDGGAF

size: -
J: TRBJ2-1
V: TRBV7-3
CDR3: ASSLGARSNEQF

size: -
J: -
V: TRBV5-1
CDR3: ASSLTSYEQY

size: few
J: TRBJ2-7
V: TRBV6-5
CDR3: ASLDSRATYEQY

size: -
J: TRBJ2-5
V: TRBV18
CDR3: ASSPGGNGETQY

size: few
J: TRBJ2-7
V: TRBV5-6
CDR3: ASSPPRQARHYEQY

size: -
J: TRBJ2-2
V: TRBV11-3
CDR3: ASSYTQGPSNTGELF

size: once
J: TRBJ2-4
V: TRBV19
CDR3: ASRQTHSGNIQY

size: -
J: TRBJ1-1
V: TRBV28
CDR3: ASSPGTLGGTEAF

size: -
J: TRBJ2-7
V: TRBV7-9
CDR3: ASRRSGTSSYEQY

size: -
J: TRBJ1-2
V: TRBV28
CDR3: ASSNSYTGTFYGYT

size: -
J: TRBJ2-7
V: TRBV6-6
CDR3: ASSYESRGTYEQY